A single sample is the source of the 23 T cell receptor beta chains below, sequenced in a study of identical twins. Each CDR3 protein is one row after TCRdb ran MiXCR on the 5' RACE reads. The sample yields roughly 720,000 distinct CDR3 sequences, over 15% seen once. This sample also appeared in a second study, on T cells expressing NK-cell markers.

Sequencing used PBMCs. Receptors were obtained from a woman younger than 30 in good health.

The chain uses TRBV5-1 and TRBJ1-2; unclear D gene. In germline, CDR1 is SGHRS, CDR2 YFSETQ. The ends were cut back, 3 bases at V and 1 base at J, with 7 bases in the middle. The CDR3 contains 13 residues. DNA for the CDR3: TGCGCCAGCAGCTCCATGCTTAACTATGGCTACACCTTC. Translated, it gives CASSSMLNYGYTF.

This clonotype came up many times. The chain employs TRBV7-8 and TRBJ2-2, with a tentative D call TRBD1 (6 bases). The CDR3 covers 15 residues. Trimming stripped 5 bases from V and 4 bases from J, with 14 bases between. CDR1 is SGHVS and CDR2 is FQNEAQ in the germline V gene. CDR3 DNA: TGTGCCAGCAGCCCCATCCCCAGGGGCACCGGGGAGCTGTTTTTT. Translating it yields CASSPIPRGTGELFF.

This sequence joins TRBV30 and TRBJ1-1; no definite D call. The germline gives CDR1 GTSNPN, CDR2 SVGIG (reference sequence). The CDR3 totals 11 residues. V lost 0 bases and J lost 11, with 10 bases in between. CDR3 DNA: TGTGCCTGGAGTGTACGGACGGCGGCTTTCTTT. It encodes CAWSVRTAAFF.

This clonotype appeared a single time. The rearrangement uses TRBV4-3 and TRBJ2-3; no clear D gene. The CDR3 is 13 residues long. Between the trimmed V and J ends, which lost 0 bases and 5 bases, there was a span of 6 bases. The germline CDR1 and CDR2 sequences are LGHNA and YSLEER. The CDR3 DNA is TGCGCCAGCAGCCAAGAAGGTCAAGATACGCAGTATTTT. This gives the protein CASSQEGQDTQYF.

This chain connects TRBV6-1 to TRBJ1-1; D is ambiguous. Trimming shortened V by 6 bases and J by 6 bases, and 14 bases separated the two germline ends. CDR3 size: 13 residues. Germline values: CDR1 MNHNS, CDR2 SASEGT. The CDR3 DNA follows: TGTGCCAGCAGCCGCCTAGACCGTCCTGAAGCTTTCTTT. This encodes CASSRLDRPEAFF.

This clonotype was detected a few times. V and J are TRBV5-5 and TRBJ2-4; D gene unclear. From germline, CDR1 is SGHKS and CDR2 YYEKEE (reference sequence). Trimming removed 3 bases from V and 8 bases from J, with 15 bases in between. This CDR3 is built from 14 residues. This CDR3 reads CASSWVGQGDIQYF. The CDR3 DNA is TGTGCCAGCAGCTGGGTAGGTCAAGGTGACATTCAGTACTTC.

The CDR3 loop reads CSVDYRDKSSYEQYF. CDR3 DNA sequence: TGCAGCGTTGACTACCGGGACAAGAGCTCCTACGAGCAGTACTTC. The rearrangement joins TRBV29-1 to TRBJ2-7; D may be TRBD1 (6 bases). The CDR3 loop spans 15 amino acids. Looked up from germline, CDR1 is SQVTM and CDR2 is ANQGSEA. Trimming pared 3 bases from V and 0 bases from J, leaving 15 bases between.

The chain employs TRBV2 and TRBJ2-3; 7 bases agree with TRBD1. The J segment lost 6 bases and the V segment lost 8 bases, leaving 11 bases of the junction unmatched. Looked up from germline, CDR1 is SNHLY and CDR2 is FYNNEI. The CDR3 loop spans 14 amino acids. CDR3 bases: TGTGCCAGCCAGTGGCAGGGGGAAGGGGATACGCAGTATTTT. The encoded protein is CASQWQGEGDTQYF.

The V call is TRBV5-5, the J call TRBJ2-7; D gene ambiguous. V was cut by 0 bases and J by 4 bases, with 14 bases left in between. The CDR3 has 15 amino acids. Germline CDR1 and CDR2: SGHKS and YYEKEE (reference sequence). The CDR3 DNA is TGTGCCAGCAGCTTGGGGGTTGCGGTTAGGTACGAGCAGTACTTC. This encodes CASSLGVAVRYEQYF.

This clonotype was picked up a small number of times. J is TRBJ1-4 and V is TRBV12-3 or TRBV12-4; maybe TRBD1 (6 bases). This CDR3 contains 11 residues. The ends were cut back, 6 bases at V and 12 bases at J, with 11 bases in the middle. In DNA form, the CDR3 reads TGTGCCAGCAGCGGGACACCGCAACTGTTTTTT. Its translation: CASSGTPQLFF.

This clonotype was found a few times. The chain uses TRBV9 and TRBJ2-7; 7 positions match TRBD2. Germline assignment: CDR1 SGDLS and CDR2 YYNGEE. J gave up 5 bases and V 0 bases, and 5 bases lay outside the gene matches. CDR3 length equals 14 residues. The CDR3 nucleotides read TGTGCCAGCAGCGTAGACTGGGGAGGGGACGAGCAGTACTTC. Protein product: CASSVDWGGDEQYF. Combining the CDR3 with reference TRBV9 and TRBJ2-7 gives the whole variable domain DSGVTQTPKHLITATGQRVTLRCSPRSGDLSVYWYQQSLDQGLQFLIQYYNGEERAKGNILERFSAQQFPDLHSELNLSSLELGDSALYFCASSVDWGGDEQYFGPGTRLTVT.

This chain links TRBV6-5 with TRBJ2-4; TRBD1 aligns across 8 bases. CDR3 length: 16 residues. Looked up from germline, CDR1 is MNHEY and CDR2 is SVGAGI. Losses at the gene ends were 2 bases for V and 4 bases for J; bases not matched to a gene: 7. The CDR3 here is CASSYLRQGPKNIQYF. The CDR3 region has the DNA TGTGCCAGCAGTTACCTCCGACAGGGGCCAAAAAACATTCAGTACTTC.

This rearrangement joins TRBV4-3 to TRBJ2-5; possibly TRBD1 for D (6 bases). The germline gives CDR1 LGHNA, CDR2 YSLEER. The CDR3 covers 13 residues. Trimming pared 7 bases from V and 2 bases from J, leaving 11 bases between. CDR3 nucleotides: TGCGCCAGCAACCAGGGACAACAAGAGACCCAGTACTTC. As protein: CASNQGQQETQYF.

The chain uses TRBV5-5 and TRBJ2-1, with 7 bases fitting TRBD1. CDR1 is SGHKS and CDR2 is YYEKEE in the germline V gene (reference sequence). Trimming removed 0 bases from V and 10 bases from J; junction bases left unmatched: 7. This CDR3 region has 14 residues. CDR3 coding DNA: TGTGCCAGCAGCTTGGAGGACTGGGACAGCGAGCAGTTCTTC. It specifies CASSLEDWDSEQFF.

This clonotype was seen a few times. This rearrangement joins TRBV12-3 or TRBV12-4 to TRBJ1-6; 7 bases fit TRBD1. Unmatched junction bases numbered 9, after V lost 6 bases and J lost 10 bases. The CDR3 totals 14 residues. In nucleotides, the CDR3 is TGTGCCAGCAGCCCCGACAGGGTAGGATCACCCCTCCACTTT. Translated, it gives CASSPDRVGSPLHF.

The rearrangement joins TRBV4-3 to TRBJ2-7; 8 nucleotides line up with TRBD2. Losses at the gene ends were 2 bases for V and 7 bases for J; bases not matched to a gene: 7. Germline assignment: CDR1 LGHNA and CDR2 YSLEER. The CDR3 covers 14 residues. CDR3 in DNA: TGCGCCAGCAGCCAAAGAGCGGGAGTTTGGGAGCAGTACTTC. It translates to CASSQRAGVWEQYF.

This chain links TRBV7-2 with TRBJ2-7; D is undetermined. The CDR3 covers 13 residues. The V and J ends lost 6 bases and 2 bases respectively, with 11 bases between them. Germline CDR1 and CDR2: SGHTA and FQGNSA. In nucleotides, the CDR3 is TGTGCCAGCAGGTTGGTGGGTCCCTACGAGCAGTACTTC. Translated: CASRLVGPYEQYF.

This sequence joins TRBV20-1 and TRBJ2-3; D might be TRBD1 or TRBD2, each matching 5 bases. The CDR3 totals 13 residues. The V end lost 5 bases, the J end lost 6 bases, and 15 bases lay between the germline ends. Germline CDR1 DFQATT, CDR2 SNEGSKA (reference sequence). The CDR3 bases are TGCAGTGCTGGCGCAGAGGGGTACGATACGCAGTATTTT. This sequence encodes CSAGAEGYDTQYF.

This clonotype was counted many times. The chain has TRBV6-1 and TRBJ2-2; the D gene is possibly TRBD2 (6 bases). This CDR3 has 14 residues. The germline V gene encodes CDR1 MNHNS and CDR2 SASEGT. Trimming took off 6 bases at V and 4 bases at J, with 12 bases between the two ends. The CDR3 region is CASRPGRGTGELFF. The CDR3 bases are TGTGCCAGCAGACCAGGGCGGGGCACCGGGGAGCTGTTTTTT.

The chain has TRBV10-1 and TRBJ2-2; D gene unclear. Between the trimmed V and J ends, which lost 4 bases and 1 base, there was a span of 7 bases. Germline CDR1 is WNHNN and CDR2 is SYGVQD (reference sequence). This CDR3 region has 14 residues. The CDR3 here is CASSGTLNTGELFF. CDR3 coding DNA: TGCGCCAGCAGTGGGACCTTGAACACCGGGGAGCTGTTTTTT.

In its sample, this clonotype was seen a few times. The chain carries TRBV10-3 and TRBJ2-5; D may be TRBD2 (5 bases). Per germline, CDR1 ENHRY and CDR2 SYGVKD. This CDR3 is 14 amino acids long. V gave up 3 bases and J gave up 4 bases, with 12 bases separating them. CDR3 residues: CAISDTRMSETQYF. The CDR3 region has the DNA TGTGCCATCAGTGACACTAGGATGTCAGAGACCCAGTACTTC.

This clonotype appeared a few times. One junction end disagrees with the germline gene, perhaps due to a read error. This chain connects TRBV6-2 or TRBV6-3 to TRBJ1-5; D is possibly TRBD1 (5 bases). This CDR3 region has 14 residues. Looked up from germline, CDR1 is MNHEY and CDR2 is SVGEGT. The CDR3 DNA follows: TGTGCCAGCAGTTACCCAGGGAGCAATCGGCCCCAGCATTTT. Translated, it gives CASSYPGSNRPQHF.

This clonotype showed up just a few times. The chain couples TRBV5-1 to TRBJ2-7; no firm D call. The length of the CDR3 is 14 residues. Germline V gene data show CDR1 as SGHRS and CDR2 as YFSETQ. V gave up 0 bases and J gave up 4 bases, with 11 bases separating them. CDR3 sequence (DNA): TGCGCCAGCAGCTTGGGTGGAAATGGGTACGAGCAGTACTTC. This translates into CASSLGGNGYEQYF.